This T cell receptor beta chain was captured in a study of preoperative IRX-2 immunotherapy in early breast cancer. Here immunoSEQ multiplex PCR was the method, and the copy in TCRdb shows in-frame clones only, minus some. The repertoire has approximately 6,300 clones, 60% to 85% of them found once; the top ten carry around 19%. This clone was detected a few times. Documented treatment: preoperative locoregional IRX-2 cytokine immunotherapy. Samples came from a phase Ib trial of preoperative locoregional IRX-2 cytokine immunotherapy. Trimming pared 3 bases from V and 3 bases from J, leaving 14 bases between. CDR3 length: 15 amino acids. The germline V gene has CDR1 SGHNT and CDR2 YENEEA.

Sequencing used tumor tissue, obtained before IRX-2 immunotherapy. The gene calls are TRBV11-3 and TRBJ1-1; D gene ambiguous. This TCR was recovered from a human donor with breast cancer. The CDR3 region has the DNA TGTGCCAGCAGCTTTAGACCCGAAGGCGACACTGAAGCTTTCTTT. Residues: CASSFRPEGDTEAFF.